Following are 7 T cell receptor beta chains from one sample sequenced in a study of T-cell memory formation after mild COVID-19 listed by TCRdb under 2021. Receptors were amplified or captured by 5' RACE. The sequencing machine was an Illumina NovaSeq 6000. TCRdb handled the public reads itself, with Q25 trimming in fastp and clone calling in MiXCR, and kept productive beta chains. Rows merge per CDR3 protein into single entries with the most common DNA and genes. This sample lists around 530,000 distinct CDR3 sequences; about a fifth were detected once. Around 8.4% of the sample goes to the ten largest clones. Input material: PBMCs or a T cell subset sorted from them (not recorded which). The source of these receptors is an adult woman who had mild COVID-19 (a few samples of this study predate the infection). The sample titles of this study are shuffled in the database, so cell type and time point are left out; the donor was told from shared clones.

This clonotype was detected only a few times. The chain employs TRBV12-3 or TRBV12-4 and TRBJ1-2; no firm D call. The CDR3 length is 13 residues. The V end was cut by 6 bases, the J end by 8 bases, with 16 bases between. As DNA, the CDR3 is TGTGCCAGCAGACCCCGGGAGGCGGGGGGCTACACCTTC. It encodes CASRPREAGGYTF.

Of note for this clonotype: A much larger clone differs by one base, so this may be a read error. The rearrangement uses TRBV24-1 and TRBJ2-2, with TRBD1 matching over 8 bases. V dropped 3 bases and J dropped 1; count of bases not matched to a gene: 3. The CDR3 covers 16 residues. Germline CDR1 and CDR2: KGHDR and SFDVKD. CDR3 DNA: TGTGCCACCAGTGATGCCGGGACAGGGAACACCGGGGAGCTGTTTTTT. Residues: CATSDAGTGNTGELFF.

This clonotype was recorded a few times. V usage is TRBV7-2 and J usage is TRBJ2-1; 11 bases agree with TRBD2. Losses at the gene ends were 5 bases for V and 6 bases for J; bases not matched to a gene: 6. The CDR3 totals 15 residues. The germline CDR1 and CDR2 sequences are SGHTA and FQGNSA. The CDR3: CASSPGLAAPNEQFF. CDR3 coding DNA: TGTGCCAGCAGCCCGGGACTAGCGGCTCCCAATGAGCAGTTCTTC.

The chain recombines TRBV5-1 with TRBJ2-3; 7 nucleotides line up with TRBD2. CDR3 size: 16 residues. Germline lookup yields CDR1 SGHRS and CDR2 YFSETQ. With 4 bases clipped from V and 7 bases from J, the junction kept 15 bases outside the gene matches. CDR3: CASSDGGTRGKYTQYF. In nucleotides, the CDR3 is TGCGCCAGCAGCGACGGGGGGACTCGAGGGAAGTATACGCAGTATTTT.

This clonotype was seen a few times. The chain recombines TRBV3-1 with TRBJ2-5; no clear D. The germline V gene encodes CDR1 LGHDT and CDR2 YNNKEL (reference sequence). The CDR3 runs 13 residues. The V and J ends lost 4 bases and 2 bases respectively, with 8 bases between them. The CDR3 region has the DNA TGTGCCAGCAGCCGCGTCCTGCAAGAGACCCAGTACTTC. It specifies CASSRVLQETQYF.

CDR3 amino acids: CASSQDTRGGWFF. CDR3 bases: TGTGCCAGCAGCCAAGATACCCGTGGGGGTTGGTTCTTC. The chain carries TRBV4-2 and TRBJ2-1; D is perhaps TRBD1 or TRBD2 (5 bases each). The V end lost 0 bases, the J end lost 15 bases, and 15 bases lay between the germline ends. The CDR3 totals 13 residues. Germline V gives CDR1 LGHNA, CDR2 YNFKEQ.

The chain uses TRBV7-9 and TRBJ2-3; 7 bases map to TRBD2. Germline CDR1 and CDR2: SEHNR and FQNEAQ (reference sequence). The J segment lost 4 bases and the V segment lost 6 bases, leaving 19 bases of the junction unmatched. The CDR3 length is 18 residues. The CDR3 DNA sequence: TGTGCCAGCAGTCCCCCGTCGGGCGGGAGTGAGGGGCCAGATACGCAGTATTTT. Its translation is CASSPPSGGSEGPDTQYF. The complete variable domain, with remaining parts taken from reference TRBV7-9 and TRBJ2-3, reads DTGVSQNPRHKITKRGQNVTFRCDPISEHNRLYWYRQTLGQGPEFLTYFQNEAQLEKSRLLSDRFSAERPKGSFSTLEIQRTEQGDSAMYLCASSPPSGGSEGPDTQYFGPGTRLTVL.